This TCR beta chain was found in a study of identical twins. Broader study findings: The presence of invariant MAIT and iNKT cells could partly confound analyses of zero-insertion sequences. The models gave estimates that fell short of the out-of-frame TCR alpha sharing seen in monozygotic twins.

This CDR3 comprises 15 residues. Germline CDR1 is SGHKS and CDR2 is YYEKEE (reference sequence). Trimming at V came to 3 bases and at J to 4 bases, leaving 5 bases not matched to a gene. There are many counts of this clonotype. What it recognizes is unknown. TCRdb reprocessed the 5' RACE reads with MiXCR, giving one entry per CDR3 protein. The sample shows roughly 690,000 distinct CDR3 sequences, 5.5% to 6.5% of them seen only once. The material sequenced was naive T cells sorted from blood. This chain connects TRBV5-5 to TRBJ1-1; 11 nucleotides line up with TRBD1. This clonotype originated in a young man in good health. As DNA, the CDR3 is TGTGCCAGCAGCTACGGGACAGGGGGTTTCACTGAAGCTTTCTTT. This translates into CASSYGTGGFTEAFF.